The 17 T cell receptor beta chains reported below all come from one sample, sequenced in a study of T cell responses to AZD1222 COVID-19 vaccine. Here immunoSEQ multiplex PCR was the method, and the copy in TCRdb shows in-frame clones only, minus some. The sample has 130,000 to 150,000 clones; about 93% are singletons. The sequences come from peripheral blood, collected on day 0 of AZD1222 vaccination. All receptors come from an adult in good health.

V is TRBV2 and J is TRBJ2-7, with no clear D. The V end was cut by 3 bases, the J end by 5 bases, with 8 bases between. Germline V gene lookup returns CDR1 SNHLY and CDR2 FYNNEI. The CDR3 totals 12 residues. The CDR3 DNA reads TGTGCCAGCAGTGATATGGGGAACGAGCAGTACTTC. It translates to CASSDMGNEQYF.

This chain uses TRBV7-3 with TRBJ1-1, with D uncertain. The germline V gene has CDR1 SGHTA and CDR2 FQGTGA. The CDR3 length is 14 residues. Trimming took 2 bases from V and 1 from J, leaving 8 bases between them. Here the CDR3 DNA reads TGTGCCAGCAGCTTAGGGCGGGGGAACACTGAAGCTTTCTTT. It translates to CASSLGRGNTEAFF.

This chain uses TRBV7-9 with TRBJ2-7; weak D call: TRBD2 (6 bases). This CDR3 comprises 14 residues. Germline V lookup: CDR1 SEHNR, CDR2 FQNEAQ (reference sequence). Trimming shortened V by 1 base and J by 3 bases, and 10 bases separated the two germline ends. CDR3 amino acids: CASSLGGLNYEQYF. CDR3 coding DNA: TGTGCCAGCAGCTTAGGGGGACTTAACTACGAGCAGTACTTC. The whole variable domain, remainder taken from reference TRBV7-9 and TRBJ2-7, is DTGVSQNPRHKITKRGQNVTFRCDPISEHNRLYWYRQTLGQGPEFLTYFQNEAQLEKSRLLSDRFSAERPKGSFSTLEIQRTEQGDSAMYLCASSLGGLNYEQYFGPGTRLTVT.

This sequence joins TRBV6-5 and TRBJ1-1; no clear D gene. From germline, CDR1 is MNHEY and CDR2 SVGAGI. Trimming removed 7 bases at V and 5 bases at J, with 8 bases between. This CDR3 has 11 amino acids. CDR3 bases: TGTGCCAGCACCGGCGATACTGAAGCTTTCTTT. Protein: CASTGDTEAFF.

V is TRBV27 and J is TRBJ1-6, with D hard to call. CDR1 MNHEY and CDR2 SMNVEV come from the germline V gene (reference sequence). Trimming shortened V by 4 bases and J by 10 bases, and 20 bases separated the two germline ends. This CDR3 has 16 residues. CDR3: CASSSQDGEVGSPLHF. As DNA, the CDR3 is TGTGCCAGCAGTTCTCAGGACGGGGAAGTGGGGTCACCCCTCCACTTT.

This chain connects TRBV19 to TRBJ1-5; D is possibly TRBD1 (5 bases). The CDR3 runs to 13 residues. Between the trimmed V and J ends, which lost 5 bases and 4 bases, there was a span of 9 bases. CDR1 is LNHDA and CDR2 is SQIVND in the germline V gene (reference sequence). CDR3 residues: CASSGTANQPQHF. CDR3 coding DNA: TGTGCCAGTAGTGGGACCGCTAATCAGCCCCAGCATTTT. Combining the CDR3 with reference TRBV19 and TRBJ1-5 gives the whole variable domain DGGITQSPKYLFRKEGQNVTLSCEQNLNHDAMYWYRQDPGQGLRLIYYSQIVNDFQKGDIAEGYSVSREKKESFPLTVTSAQKNPTAFYLCASSGTANQPQHFGDGTRLSIL.

The chain is built from TRBV7-3 and TRBJ1-2, with a possible D match to TRBD1 (6 bases). Trimming took off 0 bases at V and 7 bases at J, with 15 bases between the two ends. CDR3 length: 15 residues. Per germline, CDR1 SGHTA and CDR2 FQGTGA. CDR3 in DNA: TGTGCCAGCAGCTTAACGGGGGCTGTATTGAGTGGCTACACCTTC. Amino acid sequence: CASSLTGAVLSGYTF.

This clone was found a few times. The sample holds other DNA sequences that translate to the same CDR3. The J gene is TRBJ1-1, the V gene TRBV5-1, with 7 nucleotides matching TRBD1. The CDR3 has 15 amino acids. The ends lost 4 bases at V and 3 bases at J; junction bases unmatched: 9. CDR1 is SGHRS, CDR2 YFSETQ, per germline. The DNA of the CDR3 is TGCGCCAGCAGCACCGGGACAGCCGGGGACACTGAAGCTTTCTTT. As protein: CASSTGTAGDTEAFF. The complete variable domain, with remaining parts taken from reference TRBV5-1 and TRBJ1-1, reads KAGVTQTPRYLIKTRGQQVTLSCSPISGHRSVSWYQQTPGQGLQFLFEYFSETQRNKGNFPGRFSGRQFSNSRSEMNVSTLELGDSALYLCASSTGTAGDTEAFFGQGTRLTVV.

This chain uses TRBV4-1 with TRBJ2-1; possible D gene TRBD2, 6 bases. CDR1 is MGHRA and CDR2 is YSYEKL in the germline V gene. CDR3 length: 13 amino acids. The V and J ends lost 0 bases and 12 bases respectively, with 12 bases between them. CDR3 DNA: TGCGCCAGCAGCCAAGAACAAGGGACTGTGCAGTTCTTC. Its translation is CASSQEQGTVQFF.

The chain has TRBV2 and TRBJ2-5; tentative D call: TRBD1 (6 bases). The ends were cut back, 8 bases at V and 1 base at J, with 17 bases in the middle. Per germline, CDR1 SNHLY and CDR2 FYNNEI. CDR3 length: 15 amino acids. CDR3 coding DNA: TGTGCCAGCCAAGGTCTCAGGGGCGGCCAAGAGACCCAGTACTTC. This gives the protein CASQGLRGGQETQYF. The full variable domain, with the rest looked up from reference TRBV2 and TRBJ2-5, is EPEVTQTPSHQVTQMGQEVILRCVPISNHLYFYWYRQILGQKVEFLVSFYNNEISEKSEIFDDQFSVERPDGSNFTLKIRSTKLEDSAMYFCASQGLRGGQETQYFGPGTRLLVL.

The rearrangement uses TRBV19 and TRBJ1-2; D is undetermined. Germline assignment: CDR1 LNHDA and CDR2 SQIVND (reference sequence). There are 13 residues in the CDR3. The ends were cut back, 8 bases at V and 4 bases at J, with 14 bases in the middle. The CDR3 DNA is TGTGCCAGTGGGCCTGGCGGAATCTATGGCTACACCTTC. Translated, it gives CASGPGGIYGYTF.

The gene calls are TRBV5-4 and TRBJ2-1, with 7 bases fitting TRBD2. The V segment lost 0 bases and the J segment 6 bases; nucleotides outside the gene matches: 9. Germline values: CDR1 SGHNT, CDR2 YYREEE (reference sequence). The CDR3 has 16 amino acids. The CDR3 loop is CASSLGQRGSLNEQFF. The DNA of the CDR3 is TGTGCCAGCAGCTTGGGGCAGCGGGGCTCCCTCAATGAGCAGTTCTTC.

The chain employs TRBV30 and TRBJ1-1; D gene uncertain. Trimming took off 0 bases at V and 1 base at J, with 6 bases between the two ends. Germline V gene sequence: CDR1 GTSNPN, CDR2 SVGIG (reference sequence). The CDR3 loop spans 13 amino acids. The CDR3 coding sequence is TGTGCCTGGAGTGTACTCGCGAACACTGAAGCTTTCTTT. Amino acid sequence: CAWSVLANTEAFF.

The rearrangement uses TRBV9 and TRBJ2-3; 12 nucleotides match TRBD2. This CDR3 is 17 amino acids long. CDR1 and CDR2 (germline): SGDLS, YYNGEE. V lost 4 bases, J lost 1 base, and 7 bases stayed unmatched. As DNA, the CDR3 is TGTGCCAGCAGCCTGACTAGCGGGAGATCGGGCACAGATACGCAGTATTTT. Amino acids: CASSLTSGRSGTDTQYF.

The chain carries TRBV5-8 and TRBJ1-2; D ambiguous. V gave up 5 bases and J gave up 4 bases, with 9 bases separating them. The CDR3 length is 12 residues. In germline, CDR1 is SGHTS, CDR2 YDEGEE. The CDR3 loop is CASRERSYGYTF. As DNA, the CDR3 is TGTGCCAGCAGGGAACGGTCCTATGGCTACACCTTC.

The chain couples TRBV5-1 to TRBJ2-3; D is unresolved. CDR1 SGHRS and CDR2 YFSETQ come from the germline V gene. V was cut by 0 bases and J by 4 bases, with 12 bases left in between. This CDR3 comprises 15 residues. The CDR3 loop is CASSLVARAADTQYF. CDR3 coding DNA: TGCGCCAGCAGCTTGGTTGCAAGGGCGGCAGATACGCAGTATTTT.

This clone was seen once. The rearrangement uses TRBV5-1 and TRBJ1-2; D unclear. This CDR3 contains 16 residues. CDR1 is SGHRS and CDR2 is YFSETQ in the germline V gene. V was trimmed by 0 bases and J by 3 bases, leaving 15 bases between them. CDR3 in DNA: TGCGCCAGCAGCTTGGAAGGACGGGGTCTCGACTATGGCTACACCTTC. Translated: CASSLEGRGLDYGYTF.